This TCR beta chain is drawn from a study of blood T cell repertoires in COVID-19 (dated by TCRdb to 2019 to 2021). With regard to the full study: Collaborator samples came from the United States, Italy and Spain and covered acute and convalescent phases of COVID-19. The material from the prospective study consisted of cDNA or gDNA derived from T cells, B-cell-depleted T cells, or PBMCs. Subjects who had been exposed to COVID-19, were actively infected with it, or had recovered from it provided the deeply sampled blood TCRbeta repertoires that made up the dataset. The repertoires were released in a freely available public database intended as a resource for research on the immune response to SARS-CoV-2. Samples came from the ongoing ImmuneRACE study (first 160 participants) plus 1,254 subjects from 6 global collaborators. Nearly every sample came with metadata listing a de-identified subject ID, COVID-19 status, age in years and sex. HLA class I and class II types, where available, came from metadata supplied by the sample provider rather than from assay-based typing.

What the authors observed across the whole study: The quantity of clinical and demographic metadata differed by source and by participant and was supplied without curation.

This clone was counted a few times. Its specific antigen is unknown. There are no base qualities to consult, and no much larger clone falls within one base. Each collaborating institution followed its own protocols to collect whole blood in K2EDTA tubes. For TCRbeta analysis, collaborators shipped samples as frozen whole blood, isolated PBMCs, or DNA extracted from either of those sample types. TCRbeta CDR3 regions were amplified from genomic DNA by means of the immunoSEQ Assay, a bias-controlled multiplex PCR. The paper's processing steps were these. Within the assay, amplification of reference gene primers was used to estimate how many nucleated cells each sample contained. Sequence reads were collapsed and filtered to measure the absolute abundance of every unique TCRbeta CDR3 rearrangement. For each sample, productive Simpson clonality was calculated as the square root of Simpson's diversity index over productive rearrangements. Entries here come from immuneACCESS through TCRdb and include only in-frame sequences with V and J called. Some clones fail to appear in such tables; in the studies checked, an unresolved V gene covers under half of the shortfall, and the cause of the remainder is unknown. V and J calls and clone size follow that table, whereas D and trimming were derived from the DNA. Recorded for this sample are a few hundred thousand clones; about 86% of them occurred a single time. The top ten hold about 1.2% of the sample.

Sequenced material: peripheral blood. The source is a woman in her 50s with acute or convalescent COVID-19.

The bases are TGTGCCAGCAGCCCCCGGGACAGGGGGGTAAATCAGCCCCAGCATTTT. Its protein is CASSPRDRGVNQPQHF. The rearrangement combines TRBV7-2 with TRBJ1-5; TRBD1 agrees with 11 junctional bases. The germline V gene encodes CDR1 SGHTA and CDR2 FQGNSA. V has 5 bases trimmed and J has 4 bases trimmed; junction bases matching no gene number 7. Counted from cysteine to phenylalanine, this CDR3 has 16 amino acids. The read is trimmed to its CDR3 DNA, 48 bases read in frame from base 1.